The clone carrying this TCR beta chain was counted a few times. Memory CD4+ T cells were sorted as CD4+CD45RO+CD25- cells. The V end lost 0 bases, the J end lost 5 bases, and 7 bases lay between the germline ends. Per the germline V gene, CDR1 is MGHRA and CDR2 is YSYEKL. The CDR3 covers 13 residues. After constant-region reverse-primer amplification, full-length variable regions underwent semi-nested PCR with Nested Universal Primer A. In TCRdb, the 5' RACE reads were re-called with MiXCR into one record per CDR3 protein. The sample shows 5,000 or so distinct CDR3 sequences, 35% to 40% of them seen only once.

The rearrangement uses TRBV4-1 and TRBJ1-1; D call uncertain. Specimen: memory CD4+ T cells sorted from blood. The subset: memory CD4+ T cells, CD4+CD45RO+CD25-. The clonotype originates from a female donor with breast cancer. CDR3 sequence: CASSQERVTEAFF. The CDR3 nucleotides are TGCGCCAGCAGCCAAGAACGGGTGACTGAAGCTTTCTTT.